This TCR beta chain was documented in a study of cytomegalovirus exposure and HLA in healthy donors. The study's findings and limits: For TCR beta chains, V- and J-gene trimming was later linked to a missense DCLRE1C variant. Cytomegalovirus association was assigned to more than 150 TCR beta chains.

Primers included in the PCR were 60 Vbeta and 13 Jbeta primers. The assay was immunoSEQ multiplex PCR, and TCRdb's table has in-frame clones only and misses some. In the table there are about 130,000 clones, roughly 82% of which are singletons. The donors were healthy bone marrow donors. Though nominally healthy at sampling, donors likely had unrecorded immune exposures. CDR1 and CDR2 (germline): SNHLY, FYNNEI. This CDR3 is 11 amino acids long. V lost 8 bases and J lost 14, with 15 bases in between. This clone was seen only a few times. What it binds is unknown. This chain links TRBV2 with TRBJ1-4, with no clear D. The origin of this receptor is a woman aged 55-69 years in good health and CMV-seropositive. The sequenced sample consisted of PBMCs. CDR3 DNA sequence: TGTGCCAGCGGCCTATCACAGAGCCTGTTTTTT. Translated, it gives CASGLSQSLFF.